The clone carrying this T cell receptor beta chain has just one count. This sample is part of a study of blood T cell repertoires in COVID-19. The CDR3 is 15 residues long. In germline, CDR1 is SGHTA, CDR2 FQGNSA. Deletions cut 0 bases from V and 7 bases from J, with 13 bases between. Repertoires were generated with immunoSEQ multiplex PCR, while TCRdb's copy carries only in-frame clones and drops some. The sample lists roughly 320,000 clones; around 84% were seen once. The chain is built from TRBV7-2 and TRBJ2-1; a possible D gene is TRBD1 (6 bases). This sequence was found in a man between 65 and 85 years old with acute or convalescent COVID-19. The sample taken for sequencing was peripheral blood. The CDR3 DNA sequence: TGTGCCAGCAGCTTAGCGTGGGGGCCGGAGAATGAGCAGTTCTTC. Its protein product is CASSLAWGPENEQFF.